This T cell receptor beta chain derives from a study of blood T cell repertoires in COVID-19. In the study overall: Sample material is recorded as cDNA or gDNA derived from T cells, B-cell-depleted T cells, or PBMCs.

The V end was cut by 0 bases, the J end by 8 bases, with 13 bases between. This CDR3 has 14 amino acids. Germline V CDR1 and CDR2: ENHRY, SYGVKD. Profiling relied on immunoSEQ multiplex PCR, and the TCRdb table lists in-frame clones only, not all of them. The sample lists 100,000 to 150,000 clones; 75% to 90% were seen once. Source material: peripheral blood. The chain uses TRBV10-3 and TRBJ1-2; D unclear. The receptor was isolated from a man aged 60-69 years with COVID-19, enrolled during active disease. CDR3 sequence (DNA): TGTGCCATCAGTGAGTCGACGGCCCTCGGGGGCTACACCTTC. It codes for CAISESTALGGYTF.